The 5 T cell receptor beta chains reported below all come from one sample, sequenced in a study of PD-1 blockade in classical Hodgkin lymphoma. Only in-frame clones appear in the TCRdb table, and some are missing; sequencing was by immunoSEQ multiplex PCR. Found here are about 11,000 clones, approximately 72% of them singletons; the top ten hold almost 35%. Relapse after autologous stem cell transplantation occurred in every patient, and brentuximab vedotin exposure varied. Sequences were derived from peripheral blood mononuclear cells (PBMCs), sampled at baseline. The receptors stem from a human donor with classical Hodgkin lymphoma.

The chain combines TRBV7-8 with TRBJ1-1; no clear D gene. V lost 8 bases and J lost 3, with 13 bases in between. In germline, CDR1 is SGHVS, CDR2 FQNEAQ. This CDR3 is built from 13 residues. CDR3 in amino acids: CASAPDPDTEAFF. In nucleotides, the CDR3 is TGTGCCAGCGCCCCAGACCCGGACACTGAAGCTTTCTTT.

The rearrangement links TRBV5-4 to TRBJ1-4; D not certain. V lost 4 bases and J lost 2, with 12 bases in between. Germline V gives CDR1 SGHNT, CDR2 YYREEE (reference sequence). CDR3 size: 15 residues. The CDR3 region is CASSRRAGTNEKLFF. The CDR3, as DNA: TGTGCCAGCAGCCGCCGAGCTGGGACTAATGAAAAACTGTTTTTT.

The chain uses TRBV5-6 and TRBJ1-2; weak D call: TRBD1 (6 bases). From germline, CDR1 is SGHDT and CDR2 YYEEEE. The CDR3 loop spans 17 amino acids. Trimming took off 4 bases at V and 1 base at J, with 20 bases between the two ends. CDR3 bases: TGTGCCAGCAGCCTACCCTCCTTAGACAGGTTTAACTATGGCTACACCTTC. This sequence encodes CASSLPSLDRFNYGYTF. Drawing the rest from reference TRBV5-6 and TRBJ1-2, the complete variable domain is DAGVTQSPTHLIKTRGQQVTLRCSPKSGHDTVSWYQQALGQGPQFIFQYYEEEERQRGNFPDRFSGHQFPNYSSELNVNALLLGDSALYLCASSLPSLDRFNYGYTFGSGTRLTVV.

The chain links TRBV27 to TRBJ1-1, with a tentative D call TRBD1 (5 bases). Trimming shortened V by 6 bases and J by 3 bases, and 8 bases separated the two germline ends. The CDR3 runs to 12 residues. Germline CDR1 reads MNHEY; CDR2 reads SMNVEV (reference sequence). CDR3: CASSPGYTEAFF. CDR3 in DNA: TGTGCCAGCAGCCCAGGGTACACTGAAGCTTTCTTT.

The chain combines TRBV5-1 with TRBJ2-5, with D possibly matching TRBD2 (5 bases). The CDR3 loop spans 14 amino acids. Trimming left V 0 bases short and J 3 bases short, with 9 bases between. Germline V gives CDR1 SGHRS, CDR2 YFSETQ. CDR3 DNA: TGCGCCAGCAGCTTGGCCGGGGATGAAGAGACCCAGTACTTC. Translated: CASSLAGDEETQYF.